Presented here are 26 T cell receptor beta chains from one specimen sequenced in a study of OX40 agonist ivuxolimab in advanced cancers. Repertoires were generated with immunoSEQ multiplex PCR, while TCRdb's copy carries only in-frame clones and drops some. This sample has over 65,000 clones, with about 86% found just once. The material sequenced was CD4+ or CD8+ T cells sorted from blood, taken in a trial of the OX40 agonist ivuxolimab. These receptors all stem from an adult with an advanced solid tumor such as melanoma, head and neck, liver or kidney cancer.

V usage is TRBV7-2 and J usage is TRBJ1-2, with TRBD1 identical over 8 bases. The V gene end was trimmed by 5 bases and the J gene end by 8 bases; junction bases not matched to a gene: 4. Germline V gives CDR1 SGHTA, CDR2 FQGNSA. The CDR3 totals 12 residues. CDR3 DNA: TGTGCCAGCAGCGCCCAGGGGGCCGGCTACACCTTC. Translated, it gives CASSAQGAGYTF.

The V and J genes are TRBV20-1 and TRBJ2-7; D gene unclear. The V and J ends lost 5 bases and 6 bases respectively, with 11 bases between them. This CDR3 has 11 amino acids. The germline V gene has CDR1 DFQATT and CDR2 SNEGSKA (reference sequence). The CDR3: CSASYGFEQYF. CDR3 coding DNA: TGCAGTGCTTCGTATGGGTTCGAGCAGTACTTC.

CDR3 DNA sequence: TGTGCCAGCTCACCACCGAAGGTCGTGGAGACCCAGTACTTC. Protein: CASSPPKVVETQYF. This chain uses TRBV18 with TRBJ2-5; D call uncertain. This CDR3 is 14 amino acids long. CDR1 and CDR2 from the germline V gene are KGHSH and LQKENI. V was shortened by 0 bases and J by 5 bases, with 10 bases between the two germline ends.

The chain carries TRBV30 and TRBJ1-3, with TRBD1 identical over 10 bases. The germline V gene encodes CDR1 GTSNPN and CDR2 SVGIG (reference sequence). CDR3 length equals 17 residues. The V and J ends lost 1 base and 8 bases, in that order; junction bases with no gene match: 14. CDR3 loop: CAWSEITYGQGVYTIYF. The DNA for the CDR3 is TGTGCCTGGAGTGAGATTACCTATGGACAGGGGGTTTACACCATATATTTT.

The chain uses TRBV29-1 and TRBJ2-5, with D perhaps TRBD1 or TRBD2 (6 bases each). The CDR3 length is 14 residues. Germline loops: CDR1 SQVTM, CDR2 ANQGSEA. V was clipped by 6 bases and J by 11 bases, with 25 bases between them. Written as DNA, the CDR3 is TGCAGCGTAGAGGACAGTGGAGTAACGGGGGAGCAGTACTTC. It codes for CSVEDSGVTGEQYF.

The chain carries TRBV9 and TRBJ2-3; the D gene is possibly TRBD2 (5 bases). V gave up 3 bases and J gave up 7 bases, with 9 bases separating them. The CDR3 is made up of 12 amino acids. CDR1 and CDR2 (germline): SGDLS, YYNGEE. Written as DNA, the CDR3 is TGTGCCAGCAGCGCGGGGTGGAATACGCAGTATTTT. Protein product: CASSAGWNTQYF.

V and J are TRBV7-9 and TRBJ1-1; tentatively, D is TRBD1 (5 bases). Trimming shortened V by 0 bases and J by 12 bases, and 11 bases separated the two germline ends. This CDR3 is built from 12 residues. Germline V lookup: CDR1 SEHNR, CDR2 FQNEAQ (reference sequence). CDR3 nucleotide sequence: TGTGCCAGCAGCTTAGCCTCAGGGCTAACTTTCTTT. It codes for CASSLASGLTFF.

The genes are TRBV6-5 and TRBJ1-1; 7 bases are a match to TRBD1. The J segment lost 0 bases and the V segment lost 5 bases, leaving 6 bases of the junction unmatched. CDR3 length equals 15 residues. CDR1 is MNHEY, CDR2 SVGAGI, per germline. CDR3 residues: CASSTRQGLNTEAFF. The CDR3, as DNA: TGTGCCAGCAGTACAAGACAGGGCCTGAACACTGAAGCTTTCTTT.

The chain uses TRBV14 and TRBJ2-5; D is undetermined. This CDR3 region has 11 residues. V gave up 3 bases and J gave up 2 bases, with 1 base separating them. Germline lookup yields CDR1 SGHDN and CDR2 FVKESK. CDR3 sequence: CASSQQETQYF. CDR3 nucleotide sequence: TGTGCCAGCAGCCAGCAAGAGACCCAGTACTTC.

J is TRBJ2-3 and V is TRBV29-1; D remains unclear. Deletions cut 0 bases from V and 7 bases from J, with 8 bases between. Looked up from germline, CDR1 is SQVTM and CDR2 is ANQGSEA. This CDR3 spans 12 amino acids. The CDR3 reads CSVEETPNTQYF. The DNA for the CDR3 is TGCAGCGTTGAAGAGACACCTAATACGCAGTATTTT.

V and J are TRBV5-6 and TRBJ1-5; no clear D. The germline gives CDR1 SGHDT, CDR2 YYEEEE. The CDR3 length is 16 residues. The V gene lost 6 bases and the J gene lost 0 bases, with 16 bases spanning the gap. CDR3 amino acids: CASTLGGVYSNQPQHF. The DNA of the CDR3 is TGTGCCAGCACCCTTGGCGGAGTCTATAGCAATCAGCCCCAGCATTTT.

This clone was picked up a small number of times. Within the sample, other DNA sequences also encode this same CDR3. The chain uses TRBV19 and TRBJ1-2; D remains unclear. This CDR3 contains 11 residues. V was shortened by 9 bases and J by 2 bases, with 7 bases between the two germline ends. The germline V gene has CDR1 LNHDA and CDR2 SQIVND (reference sequence). The DNA for the CDR3 is TGTGCCAGCTCTAGGAACTATGGCTACACCTTC. Protein product: CASSRNYGYTF.

The chain links TRBV4-3 to TRBJ1-2; 8 bases fit TRBD1. This CDR3 is 15 amino acids long. CDR1 and CDR2 from the germline V gene are LGHNA and YSLEER. V gave up 0 bases and J gave up 6 bases; unmatched junction bases: 6. Here the CDR3 reads CASSQDRGRGHGYTF. The CDR3 DNA reads as TGCGCCAGCAGCCAAGATCGAGGCAGGGGGCATGGCTACACCTTC.

The rearrangement joins TRBV5-5 to TRBJ1-1; 9 nucleotides agree with TRBD1. There are 14 residues in the CDR3. Germline-derived CDR1 and CDR2 are SGHKS and YYEKEE (reference sequence). With 1 base clipped from V and 4 bases from J, the junction kept 2 bases outside the gene matches. This chain's CDR3 is CASSLTGGSTEAFF. The CDR3 DNA sequence: TGTGCCAGCAGCTTGACAGGGGGCAGCACTGAAGCTTTCTTT.

The CDR3 nucleotides read TGTGCCAGTAACCCGGGGGGTAGCTATAGCAATCAGCCCCAGCATTTT. Residues: CASNPGGSYSNQPQHF. This sequence joins TRBV19 and TRBJ1-5; maybe TRBD1 (5 bases). The V and J ends lost 7 bases and 0 bases respectively, with 16 bases between them. This CDR3 contains 16 residues. Germline V gives CDR1 LNHDA, CDR2 SQIVND (reference sequence).

The chain combines TRBV11-2 with TRBJ2-2; tentatively, D is TRBD2 (6 bases). Trimming removed 1 base from V and 3 bases from J, with 6 bases in between. The CDR3 is 14 residues long. Germline CDR1 SGHAT, CDR2 FQNNGV. CDR3 sequence (DNA): TGTGCCAGCAGCTTAGGGGACTACACCGGGGAGCTGTTTTTT. Amino acids: CASSLGDYTGELFF.

The rearrangement links TRBV6-5 to TRBJ2-7; weak D call: TRBD2 (6 bases). Germline V CDR1 and CDR2: MNHEY, SVGAGI. The CDR3 spans 14 residues. V lost 6 bases and J lost 3, with 15 bases in between. The CDR3 here is CASRDPGRSYEQYF. In DNA, the CDR3 is TGTGCCAGCAGAGACCCAGGGAGGAGCTACGAGCAGTACTTC.

The chain employs TRBV29-1 and TRBJ2-7, with a possible D match to TRBD1 (6 bases). Trimming left V 2 bases short and J 2 bases short, with 13 bases between. There are 14 residues in the CDR3. Germline CDR1 SQVTM, CDR2 ANQGSEA. CDR3 residues: CSVETLTGAYEQYF. DNA of the CDR3: TGCAGCGTTGAAACCTTGACAGGAGCCTACGAGCAGTACTTC.

The chain couples TRBV10-2 to TRBJ2-2, with D unclear. The V end was cut by 7 bases, the J end by 4 bases, with 10 bases between. Germline lookup yields CDR1 WSHSY and CDR2 SAAADI. The CDR3 contains 13 residues. CDR3 loop: CASNLLRTGELFF. CDR3 sequence (DNA): TGCGCCAGCAATTTACTCCGCACCGGGGAGCTGTTTTTT.

This chain's CDR3 is CASRPDRGYEQYF. CDR3 coding DNA: TGTGCCAGTAGACCCGACAGGGGATACGAGCAGTACTTC. The chain has TRBV19 and TRBJ2-7; 8 bases map to TRBD1. Germline CDR1 and CDR2: LNHDA and SQIVND (reference sequence). V shed 6 bases, J shed 4 bases, and the junction held 5 bases outside the gene matches. This CDR3 has 13 residues.

This clone was picked up a small number of times. This chain uses TRBV18 with TRBJ1-6, with 7 bases lining up with TRBD1. V lost 6 bases, J lost 9 bases, and 11 bases stayed unmatched. The CDR3 extends over 15 amino acids. Germline CDR1 and CDR2: KGHSH and LQKENI. The DNA of the CDR3 is TGTGCCAGCTCCGGGACAGTTACTTCGATTTCACCCCTCCACTTT. As protein: CASSGTVTSISPLHF.

The V call is TRBV30, the J call TRBJ1-6; 8 positions agree with TRBD1. Germline V gene lookup returns CDR1 GTSNPN and CDR2 SVGIG (reference sequence). V was pared by 3 bases and J by 7 bases, with 8 bases of the junction left unmatched. The CDR3 covers 15 residues. CDR3 nucleotide sequence: TGTGCCTGGAGACCGCGTTGGACAGGGAATTCACCCCTCCACTTT. Its protein is CAWRPRWTGNSPLHF.

V is TRBV2 and J is TRBJ2-3; either TRBD1 or TRBD2 may fit D (5 bases each). The germline gives CDR1 SNHLY, CDR2 FYNNEI. Trimming removed 6 bases at V and 4 bases at J, with 11 bases between. The CDR3 has 13 amino acids. The CDR3 is CASRGDGADTQYF. Here the CDR3 DNA reads TGTGCCAGCAGGGGGGACGGGGCAGATACGCAGTATTTT. Using reference TRBV2 and TRBJ2-3 for the parts outside the CDR3, the full variable domain is EPEVTQTPSHQVTQMGQEVILRCVPISNHLYFYWYRQILGQKVEFLVSFYNNEISEKSEIFDDQFSVERPDGSNFTLKIRSTKLEDSAMYFCASRGDGADTQYFGPGTRLTVL.

The gene calls are TRBV6-5 and TRBJ2-1; D unresolved. Germline assignment: CDR1 MNHEY and CDR2 SVGAGI. Trimming removed 3 bases at V and 7 bases at J, with 7 bases between. The CDR3 runs 12 residues. The CDR3 DNA reads as TGTGCCAGCAGTTATGGGTGGAATGAGCAGTTCTTC. This encodes CASSYGWNEQFF.

The genes are TRBV19 and TRBJ2-1; no clear D gene. Trimming pared 6 bases from V and 2 bases from J, leaving 11 bases between. This CDR3 is built from 14 residues. CDR1 and CDR2 (germline): LNHDA, SQIVND (reference sequence). The CDR3, as DNA: TGTGCCAGTAGCCCTTTACGGGCCTACAATGAGCAGTTCTTC. Translation: CASSPLRAYNEQFF.

This chain connects TRBV11-2 to TRBJ2-3; D unclear. Trimming took off 5 bases at V and 1 base at J, with 16 bases between the two ends. The CDR3 runs to 16 residues. The germline V gene has CDR1 SGHAT and CDR2 FQNNGV. CDR3 DNA sequence: TGTGCCAGCAGCCCCCAGGCTTTGAGCGGCACAGATACGCAGTATTTT. Translating gives CASSPQALSGTDTQYF.